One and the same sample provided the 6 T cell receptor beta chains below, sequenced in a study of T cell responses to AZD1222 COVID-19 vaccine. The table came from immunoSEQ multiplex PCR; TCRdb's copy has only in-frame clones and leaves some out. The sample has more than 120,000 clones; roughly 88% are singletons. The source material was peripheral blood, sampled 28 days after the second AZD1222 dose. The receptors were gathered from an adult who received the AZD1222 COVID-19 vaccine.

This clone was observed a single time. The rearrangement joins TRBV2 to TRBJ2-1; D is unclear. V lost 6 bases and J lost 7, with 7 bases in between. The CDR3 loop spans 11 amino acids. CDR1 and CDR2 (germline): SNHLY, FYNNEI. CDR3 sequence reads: CASRDWNEQFF. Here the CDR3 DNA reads TGTGCCAGCAGAGACTGGAATGAGCAGTTCTTC.

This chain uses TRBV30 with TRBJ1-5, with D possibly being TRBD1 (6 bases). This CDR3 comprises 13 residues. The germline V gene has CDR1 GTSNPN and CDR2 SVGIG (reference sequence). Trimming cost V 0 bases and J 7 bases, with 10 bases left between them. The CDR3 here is CAWSVQGIQPQHF. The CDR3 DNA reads TGTGCCTGGAGTGTACAGGGAATCCAGCCCCAGCATTTT.

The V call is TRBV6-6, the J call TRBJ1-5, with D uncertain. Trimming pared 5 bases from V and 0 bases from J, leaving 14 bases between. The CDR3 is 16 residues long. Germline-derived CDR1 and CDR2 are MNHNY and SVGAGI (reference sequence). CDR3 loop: CASSTRGRNSNQPQHF. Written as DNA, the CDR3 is TGTGCCAGCAGTACCCGAGGACGGAATAGCAATCAGCCCCAGCATTTT.

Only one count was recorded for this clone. The CDR3 region has the DNA TGTGCCAGCAGTGCTAGCGGGAATGTTCCCACAGATACGCAGTATTTT. The encoded protein is CASSASGNVPTDTQYF. This sequence joins TRBV6-4 and TRBJ2-3, with 9 bases lining up with TRBD2. Germline V gene data show CDR1 as MRHNA and CDR2 as SNTAGT. V trimming: 4 bases; J trimming: 2 bases; junction bases outside the gene matches: 7. The CDR3 totals 16 residues.

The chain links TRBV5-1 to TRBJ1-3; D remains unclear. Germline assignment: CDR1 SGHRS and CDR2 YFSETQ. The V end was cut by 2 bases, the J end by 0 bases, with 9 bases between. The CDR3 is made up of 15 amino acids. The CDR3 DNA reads TGCGCCAGCAGCTTAGCGTCAGCCTCTGGAAACACCATATATTTT. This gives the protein CASSLASASGNTIYF.

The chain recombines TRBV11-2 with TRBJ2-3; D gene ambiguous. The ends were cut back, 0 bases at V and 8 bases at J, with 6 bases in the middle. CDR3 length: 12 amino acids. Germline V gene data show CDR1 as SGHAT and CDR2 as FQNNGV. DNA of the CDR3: TGTGCCAGCAGCTTAGATGTGGGTACGCAGTATTTT. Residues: CASSLDVGTQYF.